Listed below are T cell receptor beta chains from one sample, sequenced in a study of blood T cell repertoires in COVID-19. Generated by immunoSEQ multiplex PCR, the TCRdb table keeps only in-frame clones and is missing some. This table has about 73,000 clones, approximately 88% appearing once. The sample comprised peripheral blood. Source of these receptors: a man older than 75 with active or convalescent COVID-19. Both conserved end residues are part of each CDR3. The D gene is left open where the match is weak. The size entry is marked missing in some rows and otherwise reads once, few, many or a size class.

V gene	D gene	J gene	clone size	CDR3 DNA	CDR3 protein
TRBV5-1	TRBD1	TRBJ1-1	NA	TGCGCCAGCAGCTGGGGGTGGACAGGGGGTGAAACTGAAGCTTTCTTT	CASSWGWTGGETEAFF
TRBV5-8	NA	TRBJ2-7	NA	TGTGCCAGCAGCCAAGACGCGACAGCTCCATTTTCGGAGCAGTACTTC	CASSQDATAPFSEQYF
TRBV7-8	NA	TRBJ1-1	NA	TGTGCCAGCAGCTTAGCTCGTTGGGCAGGGGTGAACACTGAAGCTTTCTTT	CASSLARWAGVNTEAFF
TRBV5-1	TRBD2	TRBJ2-3	NA	TGCGCCAGCAGCTTAGCGGGATTGACAGATACGCAGTATTTT	CASSLAGLTDTQYF
TRBV10-1	NA	TRBJ2-5	NA	TGCGCCAGCAGTGAGTCGGCCCGGGGCAGGGGAGAGACCCAGTACTTC	CASSESARGRGETQYF
TRBV6-5	NA	TRBJ2-1	NA	TGTGCCAGCACCTGGGGGCCGGACGAGCAGTTCTTC	CASTWGPDEQFF
TRBV3-1/TRBV3-2	TRBD2	TRBJ2-3	NA	TGTGCCAGCAGCTCTAGCGGGGGGGCCCGGGCAGATACGCAGTATTTT	CASSSSGGARADTQYF
TRBV19	TRBD1	TRBJ1-6	NA	TGTGCCAGTAGTGCCAGACAGGGAAATAATTCACCCCTCCACTTT	CASSARQGNNSPLHF
TRBV28	NA	TRBJ1-4	NA	TGTGCCAGCAGGGACACCCTTGCAACTAATGAAAAACTGTTTTTT	CASRDTLATNEKLFF
TRBV6-2/TRBV6-3	NA	TRBJ2-3	once	TGTGCCAGCAGTTGGCAGGGGAGCGGGATAGATACGCAGTATTTT	CASSWQGSGIDTQYF
TRBV7-2	NA	TRBJ2-3	NA	TGTGCCAGCAGCTTATGGTTAGAGCGCACAGATACGCAGTATTTT	CASSLWLERTDTQYF
TRBV5-6	NA	TRBJ2-7	NA	TGTGCCAGCAGCTCGTCAGGGCTCTACGAGCAGTACTTC	CASSSSGLYEQYF
TRBV6-2/TRBV6-3	TRBD1	TRBJ1-4	NA	TGTGCCAGCAGTCGCCGGGACAGGACGAATGAAAAACTGTTTTTT	CASSRRDRTNEKLFF
TRBV12-5	NA	TRBJ1-2	NA	TGTGCTAGTGGTTTGGTACTCGCCACCAATGGCTACACCTTC	CASGLVLATNGYTF
TRBV29-1	NA	TRBJ1-2	NA	TGCAGCGTTGAAAGTGACAGATCCTATGGCTACACCTTC	CSVESDRSYGYTF
TRBV9	TRBD1	TRBJ1-5	NA	TGTGCCAGCAGCGCGCAGCCAGCGGACAGGGGCAATCAGCCCCAGCATTTT	CASSAQPADRGNQPQHF
TRBV19	NA	TRBJ1-5	NA	TGTGCCAGTAGTACAGAAACAGGTAGCAATCAGCCCCAGCATTTT	CASSTETGSNQPQHF